The rows below give T cell receptor beta chains drawn from one sample of a study of post-analysis software for immune sequencing data. TCRdb fed the PCR reads into MiXCR, producing one record per CDR3 protein. The table records roughly 700,000 distinct CDR3 sequences, 25% to 30% of them present only once. Source material: blood. These receptors came from a girl aged 10 to 17 with multiple sclerosis. The CDR3 runs from the conserved cysteine through the conserved F or W. A D gene is named only where the DNA matches it firmly. Some rows have no size entry. The others give once, few or many, or a class for an expanded clone.

V gene	clone size	J gene	D gene	CDR3 DNA	CDR3 protein
TRBV6-5	.	TRBJ2-7	.	TGTGCCAGCAGAAAGGAGAGGGGCGAGCAGTACTTC	CASRKERGEQYF
TRBV10-3	few	TRBJ1-1	TRBD1	TGTGCCATCAGTAACCCGACAGGGTTCAACACTGAAGCTTTCTTT	CAISNPTGFNTEAFF
TRBV10-3	.	TRBJ1-5	.	TGTGCCATCAGCCCCAGCGAGAATCAGCCCCAGCATTTT	CAISPSENQPQHF
TRBV20-1	.	TRBJ1-1	TRBD1	TGCAGTGCGGGTCCGGACAGGGGTATACCTGAAGCTTTCTTT	CSAGPDRGIPEAFF
TRBV12-3/TRBV12-4	.	TRBJ2-2	.	TGTGCCAGCGGTGTAGGGGAGCTGTTTTTT	CASGVGELFF
TRBV6-4	.	TRBJ1-1	TRBD1	TGTGCCAGCAGCGACAGGGACGGGACTGAAGCTTTCTTT	CASSDRDGTEAFF
TRBV20-1	once	TRBJ1-4	TRBD1	TGCAGTGCTACTGCCCAGGGGGGCCTATTTACAACTAATGAAAAACTGTTTTTT	CSATAQGGLFTTNEKLFF
TRBV7-2	.	TRBJ1-6	.	TGTGCCAGCAGACTTGAAGGAGGACGGATAAATTCACCCCTCCACTTT	CASRLEGGRINSPLHF
TRBV11-2	once	TRBJ1-4	.	TGTGCCAGCAGCTTTAATAGTCACGAAAAACTGTTTTTT	CASSFNSHEKLFF
TRBV5-1	few	TRBJ2-5	.	TGCGCCAGCAGCCCCCTCAACAGCCAAGAGACCCAGTACTTC	CASSPLNSQETQYF